The next 19 T cell receptor beta chains were all read from a single sample in a study of T cell responses to AZD1222 COVID-19 vaccine. Clones were read by immunoSEQ multiplex PCR, and TCRdb kept only the in-frame ones, dropping some. The table records over 100,000 clones, approximately 90% of them present only once. Sample: peripheral blood, taken on day 0 of AZD1222 vaccination. The receptors were gathered from an adult in good health.

The chain employs TRBV11-2 and TRBJ1-2; D not resolved. Germline CDR1 SGHAT, CDR2 FQNNGV. The V gene lost 1 base and the J gene lost 5 bases, with 11 bases spanning the gap. The length of the CDR3 is 14 residues. The CDR3 reads CASSLGAVVYGYTF. CDR3 in DNA: TGTGCCAGCAGCTTAGGTGCGGTCGTATATGGCTACACCTTC.

CDR3 sequence: CASSTDRAGNTEAFF. In nucleotides, the CDR3 is TGTGCCAGCAGTACCGACAGGGCGGGGAACACTGAAGCTTTCTTT. The V and J genes are TRBV25-1 and TRBJ1-1; 7 bases match TRBD1. Looked up from germline, CDR1 is MGHDK and CDR2 is SYGVNS. Trimming removed 5 bases from V and 1 base from J; junction bases left unmatched: 7. The CDR3 is 15 amino acids.

The chain combines TRBV7-9 with TRBJ1-3; D is possibly TRBD1 (6 bases). Germline CDR1 SEHNR, CDR2 FQNEAQ (reference sequence). V was shortened by 6 bases and J by 0 bases, with 15 bases between the two germline ends. The length of the CDR3 is 16 residues. The CDR3 loop is CASRRGMDHSGNTIYF. The CDR3 bases are TGTGCCAGCAGGAGGGGGATGGATCACTCTGGAAACACCATATATTTT.

This clone was detected only a few times. The V and J genes are TRBV6-1 and TRBJ1-4, with TRBD1 matching over 10 bases. After removal of 2 bases from V and 8 bases from J, the junction contained 5 bases not matched to a gene. This CDR3 has 15 amino acids. Germline V CDR1 and CDR2: MNHNS, SASEGT. CDR3: CASSESGTGDEKLFF. In nucleotides, the CDR3 is TGTGCCAGCAGTGAATCGGGGACAGGGGACGAAAAACTGTTTTTT.

The V and J genes are TRBV18 and TRBJ1-2, with 7 bases lining up with TRBD1. Germline V CDR1 and CDR2: KGHSH, LQKENI. V dropped 1 base and J dropped 8; count of bases not matched to a gene: 7. This CDR3 comprises 14 residues. CDR3 amino acids: CASSPLDRAWGYTF. In DNA form, the CDR3 reads TGTGCCAGCTCACCACTCGACAGGGCTTGGGGCTACACCTTC.

The rearrangement links TRBV15 to TRBJ1-6, with D hard to call. Trimming took off 1 base at V and 0 bases at J, with 10 bases between the two ends. CDR3 size: 17 residues. Germline V gene sequence: CDR1 LNHNV, CDR2 YYDKDF (reference sequence). CDR3 nucleotide sequence: TGTGCCACCAGCAGAGCCCCGGAAAGCTCCTATAATTCACCCCTCCACTTT. This sequence encodes CATSRAPESSYNSPLHF.

This chain uses TRBV28 with TRBJ1-3, with no clear D. The germline V and J ends were trimmed by 8 bases and 3 bases, with 14 bases remaining between them. Germline lookup yields CDR1 MDHEN and CDR2 SYDVKM. The CDR3 runs 14 residues. CDR3 DNA sequence: TGTGCCAGCGGAGTTCACGAGATTGGAAACACCATATATTTT. Translating gives CASGVHEIGNTIYF.

The rearrangement links TRBV7-6 to TRBJ2-7; TRBD1 matches at 12 bases. Unmatched junction bases numbered 9, after V lost 1 base and J lost 8 bases. The CDR3 is made up of 16 amino acids. The germline CDR1 and CDR2 sequences are SGHVS and FNYEAQ. The CDR3, as DNA: TGTGCCAGCAGCTTAGGTACCGGGACAGGGGGCTTTAAGCAGTACTTC. Protein sequence: CASSLGTGTGGFKQYF.

Of note for this clone: One end of the junction is discordant with germline, which a read error may explain. J is TRBJ1-1 and V is TRBV12-3 or TRBV12-4; the D gene is possibly TRBD1 (5 bases). This CDR3 contains 13 residues. The chain's CDR3 is CASTRMGVVINKF. In nucleotides, the CDR3 is TGTGCCAGCACCCGGATGGGGGTCGTAATTAATAAATTT.

The rearrangement uses TRBV3-1 (or the pseudogene TRBV3-2) and TRBJ2-1, with D hard to call. Germline-derived CDR1 and CDR2 are LGHDT and YNNKEL (reference sequence). The V end lost 0 bases, the J end lost 7 bases, and 7 bases lay between the germline ends. The CDR3 has 13 amino acids. CDR3: CASSQDLRNEQFF. As DNA, the CDR3 is TGTGCCAGCAGCCAAGATCTCCGGAATGAGCAGTTCTTC.

The J gene is TRBJ1-1, the V gene TRBV5-8; 7 positions agree with TRBD1. The CDR3 totals 13 residues. CDR1 SGHTS and CDR2 YDEGEE come from the germline V gene. J lost 7 bases, V lost 0 bases, and 3 bases had no gene match. CDR3 in amino acids: CASSLGGQIEAFF. The CDR3 DNA reads as TGTGCCAGCAGCTTGGGGGGACAGATTGAAGCTTTCTTT.

The chain couples TRBV6-5 to TRBJ2-7; D is undetermined. V was cut by 0 bases and J by 6 bases, with 3 bases left in between. This CDR3 region has 11 residues. CDR1 MNHEY and CDR2 SVGAGI come from the germline V gene. CDR3 nucleotide sequence: TGTGCCAGCAGTTACTCGGGCGAGCAGTACTTC. The encoded protein is CASSYSGEQYF.

The genes are TRBV5-5 and TRBJ1-2; maybe TRBD1 (5 bases). V lost 3 bases to trimming and J lost 4 bases, with 10 bases between them. This CDR3 has 13 residues. Germline V gene lookup returns CDR1 SGHKS and CDR2 YYEKEE (reference sequence). The CDR3 spells CASSSTGPYGYTF. DNA of the CDR3: TGTGCCAGCAGCTCAACAGGTCCCTATGGCTACACCTTC.

This sequence joins TRBV19 and TRBJ1-3; D is possibly TRBD1 (5 bases). Germline CDR1 LNHDA, CDR2 SQIVND (reference sequence). This CDR3 is built from 18 residues. Trimming cost V 7 bases and J 0 bases, with 22 bases left between them. This chain's CDR3 is CASTSTRQLESSGNTIYF. The CDR3 nucleotides read TGTGCCAGTACCTCGACCCGACAGCTAGAGAGCTCTGGAAACACCATATATTTT.

The chain couples TRBV19 to TRBJ1-5; D not certain. The V gene lost 2 bases and the J gene lost 4 bases, with 6 bases spanning the gap. The length of the CDR3 is 13 residues. Germline CDR1 is LNHDA and CDR2 is SQIVND (reference sequence). Here the CDR3 DNA reads TGTGCCAGTAGTATACAGATGAATCAGCCCCAGCATTTT. Encoded protein: CASSIQMNQPQHF.

J is TRBJ1-5 and V is TRBV28; no definite D call. CDR1 and CDR2 (germline): MDHEN, SYDVKM. Trimming shortened V by 6 bases and J by 1 base, and 7 bases separated the two germline ends. This CDR3 is 13 amino acids long. This CDR3 reads CASRGWSNQPQHF. CDR3 DNA sequence: TGTGCCAGCAGGGGTTGGAGCAATCAGCCCCAGCATTTT.

This chain uses TRBV5-4 with TRBJ2-2; no definite D call. V was pared by 3 bases and J by 6 bases, with 15 bases between. The germline CDR1 and CDR2 sequences are SGHNT and YYREEE (reference sequence). The CDR3 has 15 amino acids. CDR3 loop: CASSYGNSHSGELFF. The CDR3 DNA sequence: TGTGCCAGCAGCTATGGCAACAGTCATTCCGGGGAGCTGTTTTTT.

In this sample, this clone turned up once. The chain joins TRBV5-1 to TRBJ2-3, with D unresolved. The ends were cut back, 7 bases at V and 0 bases at J, with 12 bases in the middle. Germline values: CDR1 SGHRS, CDR2 YFSETQ. This CDR3 comprises 14 residues. CDR3: CASGYQASTDTQYF. The CDR3 nucleotides read TGCGCCAGCGGCTATCAGGCTAGCACAGATACGCAGTATTTT.

The V gene is TRBV5-4, the J gene TRBJ2-5; 8 positions agree with TRBD1. V shed 1 base and J 5 bases; nucleotides not matched to a gene: 4. The CDR3 contains 14 residues. The V gene's germline CDR1 is SGHNT and CDR2 YYREEE (reference sequence). As DNA, the CDR3 is TGTGCCAGCAGCTTGCAGGGGGCGGGGGAGACCCAGTACTTC. It yields the protein CASSLQGAGETQYF.